This record covers a single T cell receptor beta chain. The sample belongs to a study of shared clonotypes between healthy human individuals. Deep was the level at which the assay was run. Here immunoSEQ multiplex PCR was the method, and the copy in TCRdb shows in-frame clones only, minus some. This sample has roughly 720,000 clones, with less than 95% found just once. Per the germline V gene, CDR1 is SGHAT and CDR2 is FQNNGV. This CDR3 is built from 19 residues. With 3 bases clipped from V and 1 base from J, the junction kept 14 bases outside the gene matches. The receptor's source is a man in his late teens or twenties in good health. Some clones in this sample may be carry-over from other donors' samples. Source material: memory CD8+ T cells from PBMCs. As for subset: CD45RO+ cells pooled with CCR7-negative TemRA cells. This chain connects TRBV11-2 to TRBJ2-2, with TRBD1 identical over 7 bases. CDR3 in DNA: TGTGCCAGCAGCTTCTATACCTACGGGACAGCTATGAACACCGGGGAGCTGTTTTTT. It translates to CASSFYTYGTAMNTGELFF.